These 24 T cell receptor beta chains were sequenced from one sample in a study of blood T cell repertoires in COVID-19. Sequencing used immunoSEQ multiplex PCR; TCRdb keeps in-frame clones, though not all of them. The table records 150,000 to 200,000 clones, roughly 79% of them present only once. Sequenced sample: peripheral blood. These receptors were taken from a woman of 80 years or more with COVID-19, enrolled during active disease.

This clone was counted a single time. CDR3 sequence reads: CASSPGVDTEAFF. CDR3 nucleotide sequence: TGTGCCAGCAGCCCCGGAGTCGACACTGAAGCTTTCTTT. The V gene is TRBV7-8, the J gene TRBJ1-1; D remains unclear. The CDR3 consists of 13 residues. Looked up from germline, CDR1 is SGHVS and CDR2 is FQNEAQ. V shed 5 bases and J shed 3 bases, with 10 bases lying between them.

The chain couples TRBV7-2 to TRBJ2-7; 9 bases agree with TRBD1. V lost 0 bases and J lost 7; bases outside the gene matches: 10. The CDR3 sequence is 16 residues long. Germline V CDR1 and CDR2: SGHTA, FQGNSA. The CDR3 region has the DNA TGTGCCAGCAGCTTAGCCGGGGGACAGGGCCCCCGGGAGCAGTACTTC. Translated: CASSLAGGQGPREQYF.

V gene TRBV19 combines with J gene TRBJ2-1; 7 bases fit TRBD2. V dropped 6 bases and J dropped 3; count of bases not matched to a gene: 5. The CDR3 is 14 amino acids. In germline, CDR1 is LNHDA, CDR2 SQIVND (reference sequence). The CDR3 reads CASRGEGFYNEQFF. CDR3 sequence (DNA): TGTGCCAGTAGGGGGGAGGGTTTCTACAATGAGCAGTTCTTC.

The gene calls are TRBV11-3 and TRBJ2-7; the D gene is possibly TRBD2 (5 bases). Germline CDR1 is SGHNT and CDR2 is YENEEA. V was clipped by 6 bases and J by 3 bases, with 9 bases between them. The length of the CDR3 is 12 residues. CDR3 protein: CASSFGNYEQYF. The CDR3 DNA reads TGTGCCAGCAGTTTCGGGAACTACGAGCAGTACTTC.

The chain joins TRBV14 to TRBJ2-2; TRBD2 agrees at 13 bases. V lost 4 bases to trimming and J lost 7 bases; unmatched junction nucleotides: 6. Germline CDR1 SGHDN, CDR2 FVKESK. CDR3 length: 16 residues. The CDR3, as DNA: TGTGCCAGCAGCCTCACTAGCGGGGGGGCCAGCGGGGAGCTGTTTTTT. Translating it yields CASSLTSGGASGELFF.

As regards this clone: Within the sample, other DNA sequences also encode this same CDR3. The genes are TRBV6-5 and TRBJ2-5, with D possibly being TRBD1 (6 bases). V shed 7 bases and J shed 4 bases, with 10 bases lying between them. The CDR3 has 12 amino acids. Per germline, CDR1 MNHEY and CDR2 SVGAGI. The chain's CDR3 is CASIPRGETQYF. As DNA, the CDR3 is TGTGCCAGCATACCCAGGGGAGAGACCCAGTACTTC.

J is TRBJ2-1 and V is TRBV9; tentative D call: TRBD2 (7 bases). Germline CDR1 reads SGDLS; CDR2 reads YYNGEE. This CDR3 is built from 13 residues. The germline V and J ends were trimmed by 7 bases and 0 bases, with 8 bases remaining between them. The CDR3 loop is CASGGASYNEQFF. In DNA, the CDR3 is TGTGCCAGCGGGGGGGCCTCCTACAATGAGCAGTTCTTC. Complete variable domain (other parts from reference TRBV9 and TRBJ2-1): DSGVTQTPKHLITATGQRVTLRCSPRSGDLSVYWYQQSLDQGLQFLIQYYNGEERAKGNILERFSAQQFPDLHSELNLSSLELGDSALYFCASGGASYNEQFFGPGTRLTVL.

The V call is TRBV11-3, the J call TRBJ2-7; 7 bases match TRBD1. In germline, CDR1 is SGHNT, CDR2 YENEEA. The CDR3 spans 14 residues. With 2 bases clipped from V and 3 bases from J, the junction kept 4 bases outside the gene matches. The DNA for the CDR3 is TGTGCCAGCAGCTTACTCCGGGACAGCTACGAGCAGTACTTC. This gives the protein CASSLLRDSYEQYF.

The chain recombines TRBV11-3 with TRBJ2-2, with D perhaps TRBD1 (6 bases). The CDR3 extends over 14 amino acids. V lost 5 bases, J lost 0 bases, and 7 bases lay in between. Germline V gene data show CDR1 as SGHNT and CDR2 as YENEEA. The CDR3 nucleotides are TGTGCCAGCAGCGGGACAACGAACACCGGGGAGCTGTTTTTT. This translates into CASSGTTNTGELFF.

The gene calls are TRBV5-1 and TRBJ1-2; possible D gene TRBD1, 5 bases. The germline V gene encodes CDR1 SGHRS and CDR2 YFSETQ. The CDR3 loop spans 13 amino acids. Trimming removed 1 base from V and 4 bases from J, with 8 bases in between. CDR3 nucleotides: TGCGCCAGCAGCTTGAGCCAGGGCTATGGCTACACCTTC. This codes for CASSLSQGYGYTF.

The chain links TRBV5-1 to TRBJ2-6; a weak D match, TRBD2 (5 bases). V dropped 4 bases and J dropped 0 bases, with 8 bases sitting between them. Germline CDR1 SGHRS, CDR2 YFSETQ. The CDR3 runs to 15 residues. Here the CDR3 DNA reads TGCGCCAGCAGCCCCCGGGGCTCTGGGGCCAACGTCCTGACTTTC. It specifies CASSPRGSGANVLTF.

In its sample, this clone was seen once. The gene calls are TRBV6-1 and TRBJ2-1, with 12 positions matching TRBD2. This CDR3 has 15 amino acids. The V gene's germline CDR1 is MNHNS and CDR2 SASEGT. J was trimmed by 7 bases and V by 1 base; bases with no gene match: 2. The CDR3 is CASSEVTSGRNEQFF. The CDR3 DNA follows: TGTGCCAGCAGTGAAGTTACTAGCGGGAGGAATGAGCAGTTCTTC.

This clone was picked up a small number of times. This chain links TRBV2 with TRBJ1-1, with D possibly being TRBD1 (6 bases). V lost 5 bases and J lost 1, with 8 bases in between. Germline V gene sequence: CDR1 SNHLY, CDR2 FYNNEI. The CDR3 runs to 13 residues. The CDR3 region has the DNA TGTGCCAGCAGTTGGACAGAGAACACTGAAGCTTTCTTT. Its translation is CASSWTENTEAFF.

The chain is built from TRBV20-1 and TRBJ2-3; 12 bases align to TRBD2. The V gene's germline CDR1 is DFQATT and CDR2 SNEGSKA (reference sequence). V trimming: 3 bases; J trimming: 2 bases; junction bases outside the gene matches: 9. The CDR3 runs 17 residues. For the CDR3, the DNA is TGCAGTGCTAGTGCGGGACTAGCGGGTTACTACACAGATACGCAGTATTTT. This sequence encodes CSASAGLAGYYTDTQYF.

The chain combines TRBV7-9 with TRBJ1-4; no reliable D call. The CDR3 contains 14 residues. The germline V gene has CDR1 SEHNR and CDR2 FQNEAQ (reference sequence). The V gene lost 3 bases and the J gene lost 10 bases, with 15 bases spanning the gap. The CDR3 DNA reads TGTGCCAGCAGCTTTGGGTTAGAACCGGGAAAACTGTTTTTT. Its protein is CASSFGLEPGKLFF. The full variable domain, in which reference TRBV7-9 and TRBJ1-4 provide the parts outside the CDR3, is DTGVSQNPRHKITKRGQNVTFRCDPISEHNRLYWYRQTLGQGPEFLTYFQNEAQLEKSRLLSDRFSAERPKGSFSTLEIQRTEQGDSAMYLCASSFGLEPGKLFFGSGTQLSVL.

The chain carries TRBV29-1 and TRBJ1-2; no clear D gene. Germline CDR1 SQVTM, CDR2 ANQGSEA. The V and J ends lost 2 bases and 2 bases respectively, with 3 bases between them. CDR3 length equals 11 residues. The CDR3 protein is CSVEQNYGYTF. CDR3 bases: TGCAGCGTTGAACAGAACTATGGCTACACCTTC.

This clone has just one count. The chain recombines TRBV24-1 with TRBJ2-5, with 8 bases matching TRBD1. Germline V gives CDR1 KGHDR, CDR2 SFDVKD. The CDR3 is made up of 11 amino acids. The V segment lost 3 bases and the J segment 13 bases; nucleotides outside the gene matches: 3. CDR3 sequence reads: CATSDPTGVYF. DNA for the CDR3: TGTGCCACCAGTGATCCGACAGGGGTGTACTTC.

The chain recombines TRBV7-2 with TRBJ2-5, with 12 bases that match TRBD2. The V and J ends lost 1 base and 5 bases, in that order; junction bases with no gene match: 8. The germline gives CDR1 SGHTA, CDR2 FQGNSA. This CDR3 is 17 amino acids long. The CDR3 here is CASSLGLAGGVSETQYF. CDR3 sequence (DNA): TGTGCCAGCAGCTTAGGCCTAGCGGGGGGGGTTTCGGAGACCCAGTACTTC. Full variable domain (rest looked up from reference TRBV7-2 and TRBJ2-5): GAGVSQSPSNKVTEKGKDVELRCDPISGHTALYWYRQSLGQGLEFLIYFQGNSAPDKSGLPSDRFSAERTGGSVSTLTIQRTQQEDSAVYLCASSLGLAGGVSETQYFGPGTRLLVL.

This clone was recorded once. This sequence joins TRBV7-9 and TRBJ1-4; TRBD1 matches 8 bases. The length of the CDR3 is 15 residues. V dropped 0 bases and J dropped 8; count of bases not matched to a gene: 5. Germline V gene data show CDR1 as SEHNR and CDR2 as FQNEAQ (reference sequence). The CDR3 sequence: CASSLAGQGKEKLFF. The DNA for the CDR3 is TGTGCCAGCAGCTTAGCAGGACAGGGAAAAGAAAAACTGTTTTTT.

CDR3 in DNA: TGTGCCAGCAGCCGACGGGTGACCCCAGCTAACTATGGCTACACCTTC. It codes for CASSRRVTPANYGYTF. The chain employs TRBV7-8 and TRBJ1-2; no clear D. The CDR3 is 16 residues long. Looked up from germline, CDR1 is SGHVS and CDR2 is FQNEAQ. With 5 bases removed from V and 0 bases from J, the gap between germline ends came to 16 bases.

This CDR3 is CASSTSAGQPQHF. The CDR3 nucleotides read TGTGCCAGTAGTACGTCGGCAGGCCAGCCCCAGCATTTT. The V gene is TRBV19, the J gene TRBJ1-5; D not resolved. Germline V gives CDR1 LNHDA, CDR2 SQIVND (reference sequence). The CDR3 runs to 13 residues. V was cut by 4 bases and J by 7 bases, with 11 bases left in between.

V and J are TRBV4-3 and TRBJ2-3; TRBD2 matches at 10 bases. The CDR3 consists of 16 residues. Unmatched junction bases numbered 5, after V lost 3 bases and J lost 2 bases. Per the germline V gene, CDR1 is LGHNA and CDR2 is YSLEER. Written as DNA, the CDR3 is TGCGCCAGCAGCCATATTAGCGGGGGGAACACAGATACGCAGTATTTT. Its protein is CASSHISGGNTDTQYF.

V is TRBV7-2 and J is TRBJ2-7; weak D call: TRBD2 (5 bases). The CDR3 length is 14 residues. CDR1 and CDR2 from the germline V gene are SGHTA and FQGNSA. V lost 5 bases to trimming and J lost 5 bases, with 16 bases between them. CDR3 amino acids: CASSPHTTRDEQYF. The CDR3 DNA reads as TGTGCCAGCAGCCCCCATACTACTAGGGACGAGCAGTACTTC.

The CDR3 loop reads CASSSSGGTGELFF. CDR3 coding DNA: TGTGCCAGCAGTTCTAGCGGGGGCACCGGGGAGCTGTTTTTT. This rearrangement joins TRBV28 to TRBJ2-2; TRBD2 aligns across 10 bases. V lost 4 bases and J lost 4; bases outside the gene matches: 0. The CDR3 runs to 14 residues. The V gene's germline CDR1 is MDHEN and CDR2 SYDVKM. The whole variable domain, remainder taken from reference TRBV28 and TRBJ2-2, is DVKVTQSSRYLVKRTGEKVFLECVQDMDHENMFWYRQDPGLGLRLIYFSYDVKMKEKGDIPEGYSVSREKKERFSLILESASTNQTSMYLCASSSSGGTGELFFGEGSRLTVL.